Listed here are 28 T cell receptor beta chains from one sample, sequenced in a study of CD8 T cells in Susac syndrome. RNA totalling about 0.45 to 1 ug underwent reverse transcription with random hexamers. TCRdb analysed the immunoSEQ multiplex PCR reads with MiXCR anew, one entry per CDR3 protein. The sample shows under 550,000 distinct CDR3 sequences, around 85% of them seen only once. Sequencing was performed on CD8+ T cells from PBMCs. The receptors come from a human donor with multiple sclerosis.

This chain links TRBV12-3 or TRBV12-4 with TRBJ2-5; D unresolved. This CDR3 contains 13 residues. V lost 6 bases to trimming and J lost 9 bases, with 17 bases between them. CDR3 bases: TGTGCCAGCAGGAAAACGGACCTCTGGGCCCAGTACTTC. Encoded protein: CASRKTDLWAQYF.

This clonotype has a single count. This chain uses TRBV10-3 with TRBJ1-5; the D is unclear. Trimming took off 0 bases at V and 1 base at J, with 10 bases between the two ends. The CDR3 extends over 16 amino acids. Germline values: CDR1 ENHRY, CDR2 SYGVKD. The CDR3 DNA reads TGTGCCATCAGTGAGTCTCCGGGAGGCAGCAATCAGCCCCAGCATTTT. Encoded protein: CAISESPGGSNQPQHF.

J is TRBJ2-7 and V is TRBV27; 8 nucleotides line up with TRBD1. This CDR3 contains 14 residues. Germline CDR1 reads MNHEY; CDR2 reads SMNVEV (reference sequence). The V gene end was trimmed by 4 bases and the J gene end by 7 bases; junction bases not matched to a gene: 9. DNA of the CDR3: TGTGCCAGCAGTTCCCGGGACAGGCTGGGGGAGCAGTACTTC. It specifies CASSSRDRLGEQYF.

CDR3 nucleotides: TGTGCCAGCAGTTTAGAAGGCGCCGGGGCGGATACGCAGTATTTT. Translated: CASSLEGAGADTQYF. The genes are TRBV28 and TRBJ2-3; either TRBD1 or TRBD2 may fit D (5 bases each). This CDR3 is 15 amino acids long. The V end was cut by 2 bases, the J end by 6 bases, with 15 bases between. Germline CDR1 is MDHEN and CDR2 is SYDVKM.

The J gene is TRBJ1-4, the V gene TRBV5-1; TRBD1 aligns across 9 bases. This CDR3 comprises 20 residues. The germline V gene has CDR1 SGHRS and CDR2 YFSETQ. V lost 0 bases, J lost 0 bases, and 12 bases stayed unmatched. In DNA, the CDR3 is TGCGCCAGCAGCTTGGGGGACAGGGTCGGATCACAGGCAACTAATGAAAAACTGTTTTTT. The encoded protein is CASSLGDRVGSQATNEKLFF.

The chain uses TRBV5-1 and TRBJ1-6, with TRBD1 as a possible D gene (5 bases). This CDR3 contains 16 residues. Trimming pared 3 bases from V and 5 bases from J, leaving 15 bases between. Germline loops: CDR1 SGHRS, CDR2 YFSETQ. The DNA of the CDR3 is TGCGCCAGCAGCTCACCAGACAGACTCGATAATTCACCCCTCCACTTT. Its translation: CASSSPDRLDNSPLHF.

The chain uses TRBV7-9 and TRBJ2-1, with TRBD2 matching 15 bases. V gave up 6 bases and J gave up 4 bases; unmatched junction bases: 10. CDR1 is SEHNR and CDR2 is FQNEAQ in the germline V gene (reference sequence). This CDR3 contains 18 residues. This CDR3 is CASRRGLAGGSPYNEQFF. CDR3 coding DNA: TGTGCCAGCAGAAGGGGACTAGCGGGAGGTAGCCCGTACAATGAGCAGTTCTTC.

This chain joins TRBV10-3 and TRBJ1-3; 9 nucleotides match TRBD1. Germline CDR1 reads ENHRY; CDR2 reads SYGVKD. The CDR3 extends over 17 amino acids. J gave up 4 bases and V 8 bases, and 15 bases lay outside the gene matches. The CDR3 coding sequence is TGTGCCATCTTCGGACAGGGGAAGGCCCTTGGGGGAAACACCATATATTTT. This gives the protein CAIFGQGKALGGNTIYF.

The chain combines TRBV5-5 with TRBJ2-7; D is unclear. V lost 7 bases and J lost 5, with 16 bases in between. This CDR3 region has 13 residues. CDR1 SGHKS and CDR2 YYEKEE come from the germline V gene (reference sequence). CDR3 bases: TGTGCCAGCCGGCTGGTCCCCTGGAACGAGCAGTACTTC. Protein product: CASRLVPWNEQYF.

The chain recombines TRBV7-8 with TRBJ1-6; no definite D call. Germline CDR1 and CDR2: SGHVS and FQNEAQ. CDR3 size: 16 residues. Trimming removed 3 bases from V and 10 bases from J, with 19 bases in between. DNA of the CDR3: TGTGCCAGCAGCTTTCTAGCGTGGGGAGGGCTCTCACCCCTCCACTTT. Residues: CASSFLAWGGLSPLHF.

This clonotype has a single count. The chain combines TRBV27 with TRBJ1-2; D is perhaps TRBD1 (5 bases). This CDR3 is 14 amino acids long. Per the germline V gene, CDR1 is MNHEY and CDR2 is SMNVEV (reference sequence). Trimming pared 4 bases from V and 1 base from J, leaving 10 bases between. Written as DNA, the CDR3 is TGTGCCAGCAGTTCAGGGCTCTATAACTATGGCTACACCTTC. Its protein is CASSSGLYNYGYTF.

The V gene is TRBV19, the J gene TRBJ2-5, with D possibly TRBD2 on 5 matching bases. Germline loops: CDR1 LNHDA, CDR2 SQIVND (reference sequence). The CDR3 has 14 amino acids. Trimming cost V 1 base and J 5 bases, with 11 bases left between them. Here the CDR3 reads CASSIVSGEETQYF. CDR3 sequence (DNA): TGTGCCAGTAGTATAGTGAGCGGCGAGGAGACCCAGTACTTC.

This CDR3 is CASSFSGTGAYEQYF. Here the CDR3 DNA reads TGTGCCAGTAGTTTTTCCGGGACAGGGGCCTACGAGCAGTACTTC. The J gene is TRBJ2-7, the V gene TRBV19, with 10 bases that match TRBD1. The CDR3 has 15 amino acids. With V trimmed by 5 bases and J by 2 bases, 6 bases remained unmatched. CDR1 and CDR2 from the germline V gene are LNHDA and SQIVND (reference sequence).

The chain links TRBV4-1 to TRBJ2-7; 8 positions match TRBD1. Germline V lookup: CDR1 MGHRA, CDR2 YSYEKL. The trim removed 3 bases at V and 3 bases at J, leaving 4 bases unmatched. The CDR3 spans 14 residues. CDR3 residues: CASSHHGQGYEQYF. Here the CDR3 DNA reads TGCGCCAGCAGCCACCATGGACAGGGCTACGAGCAGTACTTC.

This chain links TRBV3-1 with TRBJ1-1; D call uncertain. Deletions cut 5 bases from V and 1 base from J, with 17 bases between. CDR1 LGHDT and CDR2 YNNKEL come from the germline V gene (reference sequence). The CDR3 is made up of 16 amino acids. CDR3 coding DNA: TGTGCCAGCAGCTTTCTCAATGAACACGGGAACACTGAAGCTTTCTTT. Translating gives CASSFLNEHGNTEAFF.

The V call is TRBV5-1, the J call TRBJ1-1, with D maybe TRBD1 (6 bases). V was pared by 4 bases and J by 5 bases, with 21 bases between. Germline CDR1 SGHRS, CDR2 YFSETQ. The CDR3 has 16 residues. The CDR3 DNA reads TGCGCCAGCAGCCAAGGGGGTATAGTACCTGTAACTGAAGCTTTCTTT. Translating it yields CASSQGGIVPVTEAFF.

This rearrangement joins TRBV9 to TRBJ1-2, with unresolved D. This CDR3 is 15 amino acids long. Germline V gene lookup returns CDR1 SGDLS and CDR2 YYNGEE. V was cut by 3 bases and J by 4 bases, with 16 bases left in between. The CDR3 spells CASSDPEIDPYGYTF. The CDR3 DNA reads TGTGCCAGCAGCGACCCGGAGATTGACCCCTATGGCTACACCTTC.

V and J are TRBV4-1 and TRBJ1-4; D remains ambiguous. The ends were cut back, 5 bases at V and 8 bases at J, with 21 bases in the middle. The germline V gene has CDR1 MGHRA and CDR2 YSYEKL. This CDR3 is 16 amino acids long. The CDR3 region has the DNA TGCGCCAGCAGCTCTAGGTCCCAGGAGGATTTAGAAAAACTGTTTTTT. This translates into CASSSRSQEDLEKLFF.

This clonotype turned up a few times. The chain links TRBV5-6 to TRBJ2-7, with D possibly matching TRBD1 (5 bases). Germline loops: CDR1 SGHDT, CDR2 YYEEEE. The CDR3 is 13 amino acids. Trimming shortened V by 0 bases and J by 3 bases, and 7 bases separated the two germline ends. The CDR3, as DNA: TGTGCCAGCAGCTTGGAGACAGACTACGAGCAGTACTTC. This codes for CASSLETDYEQYF.

The chain links TRBV4-1 to TRBJ2-7; weak D call: TRBD2 (5 bases). The CDR3 runs 14 residues. The ends were cut back, 1 base at V and 1 base at J, with 8 bases in the middle. CDR1 MGHRA and CDR2 YSYEKL come from the germline V gene. DNA of the CDR3: TGCGCCAGCAGCCAAGTATTAGCGTCCTACGAGCAGTACTTC. Encoded protein: CASSQVLASYEQYF.

The chain is built from TRBV14 and TRBJ2-1; D remains unclear. Trimming left V 0 bases short and J 0 bases short, with 15 bases between. The CDR3 has 18 amino acids. CDR1 and CDR2 (germline): SGHDN, FVKESK. Here the CDR3 DNA reads TGTGCCAGCAGCCAAGACGAGCTGCGGCCGAGCTCCTACAATGAGCAGTTCTTC. As protein: CASSQDELRPSSYNEQFF.

This chain connects TRBV15 to TRBJ1-2; 8 nucleotides align to TRBD1. Germline CDR1 is LNHNV and CDR2 is YYDKDF (reference sequence). The CDR3 is 15 amino acids. The ends lost 3 bases at V and 4 bases at J; junction bases unmatched: 7. Here the CDR3 reads CATSRAGGLIYGYTF. DNA for the CDR3: TGTGCCACCAGCAGGGCAGGGGGCTTAATCTATGGCTACACCTTC.

This chain connects TRBV7-9 to TRBJ2-3, with D unresolved. CDR1 and CDR2 (germline): SEHNR, FQNEAQ (reference sequence). The CDR3 totals 14 residues. V was trimmed by 3 bases and J by 4 bases, leaving 11 bases between them. The CDR3 region has the DNA TGTGCCAGCAGCTTCCACGGAGTGTCAGATACGCAGTATTTT. Protein product: CASSFHGVSDTQYF.

The chain is built from TRBV10-3 and TRBJ2-2, with TRBD1 identical over 7 bases. CDR1 is ENHRY and CDR2 is SYGVKD in the germline V gene. CDR3 length: 16 amino acids. The trim removed 3 bases at V and 1 base at J, leaving 5 bases unmatched. CDR3 sequence: CAISDGRQGNTGELFF. In DNA form, the CDR3 reads TGTGCCATCAGTGACGGTCGACAGGGGAACACCGGGGAGCTGTTTTTT.

This clonotype was seen more than once but under ten times. This chain links TRBV30 with TRBJ1-1; D ambiguous. The germline V and J ends were trimmed by 4 bases and 1 base, with 7 bases remaining between them. The CDR3 covers 12 residues. The germline V gene encodes CDR1 GTSNPN and CDR2 SVGIG (reference sequence). The CDR3: CAWNRGNTEAFF. The CDR3 DNA follows: TGTGCCTGGAATCGAGGGAACACTGAAGCTTTCTTT. The complete variable domain, with remaining parts taken from reference TRBV30 and TRBJ1-1, reads SQTIHQWPATLVQPVGSPLSLECTVEGTSNPNLYWYRQAAGRGLQLLFYSVGIGQISSEVPQNLSASRPQDRQFILSSKKLLLSDSGFYLCAWNRGNTEAFFGQGTRLTVV.

This chain uses TRBV6-5 with TRBJ1-2, with D uncertain. Germline CDR1 is MNHEY and CDR2 is SVGAGI. Trimming removed 0 bases at V and 3 bases at J, with 14 bases between. The CDR3 spans 16 residues. CDR3 bases: TGTGCCAGCAGTTACTCCATCACAGCTACGCACTATGGCTACACCTTC. Translation: CASSYSITATHYGYTF.

The chain employs TRBV20-1 and TRBJ1-1; the D gene is possibly TRBD1 (5 bases). The CDR3 sequence is 13 residues long. With 8 bases removed from V and 3 bases from J, the gap between germline ends came to 16 bases. Germline lookup yields CDR1 DFQATT and CDR2 SNEGSKA (reference sequence). CDR3 sequence: CSTLHGGDTEAFF. CDR3 DNA sequence: TGCAGTACCCTTCACGGGGGTGACACTGAAGCTTTCTTT.

This clonotype was found once. This chain joins TRBV7-4 and TRBJ2-1, with 7 bases matching TRBD1. Per germline, CDR1 SGHVT and CDR2 SQSDAQ. This CDR3 has 14 residues. Trimming took 4 bases from V and 5 from J; bases not matched to a gene: 5. The CDR3 loop is CASSSGGEDNEQFF. The CDR3 DNA reads TGTGCCAGCAGCTCAGGGGGAGAGGACAATGAGCAGTTCTTC.